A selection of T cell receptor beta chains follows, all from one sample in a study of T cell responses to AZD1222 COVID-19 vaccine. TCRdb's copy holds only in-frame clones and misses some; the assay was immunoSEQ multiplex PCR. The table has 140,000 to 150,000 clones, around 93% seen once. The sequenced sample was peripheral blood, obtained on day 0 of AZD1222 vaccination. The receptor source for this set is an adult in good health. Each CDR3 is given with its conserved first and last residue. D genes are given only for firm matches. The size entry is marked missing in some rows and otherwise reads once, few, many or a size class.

CDR3 protein: CATSFTGRRDEQFF; CDR3 DNA: TGTGCCACTTCTTTCACCGGGAGGAGGGATGAGCAGTTCTTC; clone size: NA; V gene: TRBV18; D gene: TRBD2; J gene: TRBJ2-1
CDR3 protein: CAWSVRRLSGRVYNEQFF; CDR3 DNA: TGTGCCTGGAGTGTACGAAGGCTTAGCGGGAGGGTTTACAATGAGCAGTTCTTC; clone size: NA; V gene: TRBV30; D gene: TRBD2; J gene: TRBJ2-1
CDR3 protein: CATKAGGPMETQYF; CDR3 DNA: TGTGCCACCAAAGCCGGGGGGCCAATGGAGACCCAGTACTTC; clone size: NA; V gene: TRBV6-5; D gene: NA; J gene: TRBJ2-5
CDR3 protein: CSARDTYEQYF; CDR3 DNA: TGCAGTGCTAGGGACACCTACGAGCAGTACTTC; clone size: NA; V gene: TRBV20-1; D gene: NA; J gene: TRBJ2-7
CDR3 protein: CASSLLAAGTTRYEQYF; CDR3 DNA: TGCGCCAGCAGCCTATTAGCGGCCGGGACAACAAGATACGAGCAGTACTTC; clone size: NA; V gene: TRBV4-1; D gene: NA; J gene: TRBJ2-7
CDR3 protein: CASSLVGKGSGNTIYF; CDR3 DNA: TGTGCCAGCAGCCTGGTAGGGAAAGGCTCTGGAAACACCATATATTTT; clone size: NA; V gene: TRBV5-6; D gene: NA; J gene: TRBJ1-3
CDR3 protein: CSASSSHRGDTEAFF; CDR3 DNA: TGCAGTGCTAGTTCGTCTCACAGGGGGGACACTGAAGCTTTCTTT; clone size: NA; V gene: TRBV20-1; D gene: TRBD1; J gene: TRBJ1-1
CDR3 protein: CASSPRGYLNTEAFF; CDR3 DNA: TGTGCCAGCAGTCCCCGGGGCTATTTGAACACTGAAGCTTTCTTT; clone size: NA; V gene: TRBV6-6; D gene: NA; J gene: TRBJ1-1
CDR3 protein: CASSPQGGESQPQHF; CDR3 DNA: TGTGCCAGCTCACCACAAGGGGGCGAAAGTCAGCCCCAGCATTTT; clone size: NA; V gene: TRBV18; D gene: TRBD1; J gene: TRBJ1-5
CDR3 protein: CASSPQGTNEKLFF; CDR3 DNA: TGTGCCAGCTCACCACAAGGGACTAATGAAAAACTGTTTTTT; clone size: NA; V gene: TRBV18; D gene: NA; J gene: TRBJ1-4
CDR3 protein: CASSPVPGYQETQYF; CDR3 DNA: TGTGCCAGCAGTCCCGTTCCGGGGTACCAAGAGACCCAGTACTTC; clone size: NA; V gene: TRBV5-4; D gene: NA; J gene: TRBJ2-5
CDR3 protein: CASTPGSGYGYTF; CDR3 DNA: TGTGCCAGCACCCCCGGGAGCGGCTATGGCTACACCTTC; clone size: NA; V gene: TRBV12-3/TRBV12-4; D gene: NA; J gene: TRBJ1-2
CDR3 protein: CSASPDSRARKETQYF; CDR3 DNA: TGCAGTGCTAGTCCCGACAGCCGAGCCCGAAAAGAGACCCAGTACTTC; clone size: NA; V gene: TRBV20-1; D gene: NA; J gene: TRBJ2-5
CDR3 protein: CASSAGTGGSPLHF; CDR3 DNA: TGCGCCAGCAGTGCCGGGACAGGGGGCTCACCCCTCCACTTT; clone size: NA; V gene: TRBV10-1; D gene: TRBD1; J gene: TRBJ1-6
CDR3 protein: CASSNEGWTGELFF; CDR3 DNA: TGCGCCAGCAGTAATGAGGGTTGGACCGGGGAGCTGTTTTTT; clone size: NA; V gene: TRBV5-1; D gene: NA; J gene: TRBJ2-2
CDR3 protein: CATSTPGWGETQYF; CDR3 DNA: TGTGCCACCAGCACCCCAGGGTGGGGAGAGACCCAGTACTTC; clone size: once; V gene: TRBV15; D gene: NA; J gene: TRBJ2-5
CDR3 protein: CASREGGAVKNIQYF; CDR3 DNA: TGTGCCAGCAGAGAAGGGGGGGCGGTCAAAAACATTCAGTACTTC; clone size: once; V gene: TRBV2; D gene: NA; J gene: TRBJ2-4
CDR3 protein: CASTGTGELFF; CDR3 DNA: TGTGCCAGCACGGGCACCGGGGAGCTGTTTTTT; clone size: NA; V gene: TRBV6-5; D gene: NA; J gene: TRBJ2-2
CDR3 protein: CASSLRRPGDYEQYF; CDR3 DNA: TGTGCCAGCAGCTTAAGGAGACCCGGGGACTACGAGCAGTACTTC; clone size: NA; V gene: TRBV11-2; D gene: NA; J gene: TRBJ2-7
CDR3 protein: CASSLGTGTREQYF; CDR3 DNA: TGTGCCAGCAGCTTGGGGACAGGGACCCGCGAGCAGTACTTC; clone size: NA; V gene: TRBV11-2; D gene: TRBD1; J gene: TRBJ2-7
CDR3 protein: CASSIRQSNQPQHF; CDR3 DNA: TGTGCCAGCAGTATCCGACAGAGCAATCAGCCCCAGCATTTT; clone size: NA; V gene: TRBV27; D gene: NA; J gene: TRBJ1-5
CDR3 protein: CASGLPYRAPYNEQFF; CDR3 DNA: TGTGCTAGTGGTTTGCCCTACAGGGCACCCTACAATGAGCAGTTCTTC; clone size: NA; V gene: TRBV12-5; D gene: NA; J gene: TRBJ2-1
CDR3 protein: CASTLGGVISYGYTF; CDR3 DNA: TGTGCCAGCACCTTGGGAGGGGTGATAAGCTATGGCTACACCTTC; clone size: NA; V gene: TRBV5-5; D gene: NA; J gene: TRBJ1-2
CDR3 protein: CASSFTPGNEQYF; CDR3 DNA: TGTGCCAGCAGCTTTACACCAGGAAATGAGCAGTACTTC; clone size: few; V gene: TRBV7-8; D gene: NA; J gene: TRBJ2-7
CDR3 protein: CSASPGTATYEQYF; CDR3 DNA: TGCAGTGCTAGTCCCGGGACGGCTACCTACGAGCAGTACTTC; clone size: NA; V gene: TRBV20-1; D gene: NA; J gene: TRBJ2-7
CDR3 protein: CASSQFGPQHF; CDR3 DNA: TGTGCCAGCAGCCAGTTTGGGCCCCAGCATTTT; clone size: NA; V gene: TRBV12-3/TRBV12-4; D gene: NA; J gene: TRBJ1-5